This TCR beta chain is drawn from a study of T-cell reconstitution after alpha-beta-depleted transplantation in children. V lost 2 bases to trimming and J lost 13 bases, with 15 bases between them. Germline V lookup: CDR1 DFQATT, CDR2 SNEGSKA (reference sequence). The CDR3 is made up of 12 amino acids. The TCRbeta library incorporated unique molecular identifiers. TCRdb reprocessed the PCR reads with MiXCR, giving one entry per CDR3 protein. Here the sample spans about 690,000 distinct CDR3 sequences, over 15% being singletons. Comments on this clonotype: A read error may be the cause here, since a much bigger clone is one base away.

The sequenced sample was PBMCs from the stem cell graft donor, obtained from the stem cell graft. The sequence was obtained from a human donor who donated a stem cell graft to a child with acute myeloid leukemia. The rearrangement links TRBV20-1 to TRBJ2-1; D is uncertain. CDR3 bases: TGCAGTGCTAGATGGGGTAGGATTGAACAGTTCTTC. It specifies CSARWGRIEQFF.